Reported below is one TCR beta chain. Its antigen is undetermined. Clones were sequenced by immunoSEQ multiplex PCR, and TCRdb holds only the in-frame ones, with some missing. The top ten clones hold under 6.5% of a sample with over 70,000 clones, more than 70% of them seen once. CDR1 is LNHDA and CDR2 is SQIVND in the germline V gene (reference sequence). This CDR3 region has 14 residues. Between the trimmed V and J ends, which lost 6 bases and 0 bases, there was a span of 12 bases. This entry is derived from a study of cytotoxic CD8 clonotypes in ibrutinib-treated CLL. Study observations and caveats: Baseline clonality, higher than in age-matched healthy donors, tracked circulating CD8+ T-cell counts. Upon ibrutinib response clonality rose, and upon progression it fell back toward baseline. Progressing and sustained-remission patients had different sampling times. Public clonotypes showed up rarely, and on treatment they shrank or held steady.

The source of this sequence is a human donor with chronic lymphocytic leukemia. Sequences were derived from PBMCs, sampled before ibrutinib treatment. V gene TRBV19 combines with J gene TRBJ2-7; a weak D match, TRBD2 (6 bases). Here the CDR3 DNA reads TGTGCCAGTAGGCCACGGGGGAGCTCCTACGAGCAGTACTTC. Encoded protein: CASRPRGSSYEQYF.